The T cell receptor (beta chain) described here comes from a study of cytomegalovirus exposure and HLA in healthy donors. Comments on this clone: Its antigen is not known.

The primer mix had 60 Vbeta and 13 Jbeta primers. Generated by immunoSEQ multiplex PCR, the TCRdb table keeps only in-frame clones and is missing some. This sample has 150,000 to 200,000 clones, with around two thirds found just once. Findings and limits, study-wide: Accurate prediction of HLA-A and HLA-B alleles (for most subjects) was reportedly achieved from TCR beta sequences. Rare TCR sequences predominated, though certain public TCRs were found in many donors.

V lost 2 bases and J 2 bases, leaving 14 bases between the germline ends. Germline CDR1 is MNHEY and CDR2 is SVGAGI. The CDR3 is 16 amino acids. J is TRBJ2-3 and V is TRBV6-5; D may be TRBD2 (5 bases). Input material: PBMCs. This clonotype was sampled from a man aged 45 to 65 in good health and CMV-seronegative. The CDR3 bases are TGTGCCAGCAGTTACAAACCCGGGAACCCCACAGATACGCAGTATTTT. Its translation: CASSYKPGNPTDTQYF.